This paragraph reports one T cell receptor beta chain. The antigen it recognizes is unknown. No base-level quality is on record; no much larger clone is a single base apart. Whole blood was collected in K2EDTA tubes by collaborating institutions according to the institutions' own protocols. For TCRbeta analysis, collaborators shipped samples as frozen whole blood, isolated PBMCs, or DNA extracted from either of those sample types. The sample belongs to a study of blood T cell repertoires in COVID-19 (dated by TCRdb to the early 2020s). Study-wide context: The collaborator samples originated in the United States, Italy and Spain and spanned the acute and convalescent phases of COVID-19. The prospective study material was composed of cDNA or gDNA derived from T cells, B-cell-depleted T cells, or PBMCs. Deeply sampled blood TCRbeta repertoires from subjects exposed to, actively infected with, or recovered from COVID-19 were included in the dataset. The repertoires were released in a freely available public database intended as a resource for research on the immune response to SARS-CoV-2. The samples were drawn from the first 160 participants of the ongoing ImmuneRACE study and from over 950 subjects provided by 6 global collaborators. The sample metadata nearly always contained a de-identified subject ID, COVID-19 status, age in years and sex. Where HLA class I and class II types were available, the types were taken from metadata supplied by the sample provider, not from assay-based typing. Overall results and qualifications from the work: The quantity of clinical and demographic metadata differed by source and by participant and was supplied without curation.

TCRbeta CDR3 regions were amplified from genomic DNA using the immunoSEQ Assay, a bias-controlled multiplex PCR. Processing in the source paper ran as follows. Nucleated cell counts per sample were estimated from amplification of reference gene primers within the assay. To quantify the absolute abundance of each unique TCRbeta CDR3 rearrangement, sequence reads were collapsed and filtered. For each sample, productive Simpson clonality was calculated as the square root of Simpson's diversity index across productive rearrangements. TCRdb limited this immuneACCESS table to in-frame rearrangements with V and J called. A share of clones is missing; checked studies link under half to unresolved V genes, and the rest is unexplained. That table furnishes V, J and clone size, whereas the DNA furnished D and trimming. In all, the sample holds roughly 60,000 clones, and roughly 80% of those were seen once. The ten largest clones add up to roughly 5.9% of the sample.

V loses 3 bases, J loses 3 bases, and the germline ends lie 11 bases apart. Via the germline V gene, CDR1 is SGHRS and CDR2 YFSETQ. The CDR3 measures 14 amino acids from cysteine to phenylalanine. The sequence is cut down to CDR3 DNA, 42 bases in frame from base 1. The receptor's source is a human donor in a cohort sampled during active or convalescent COVID-19. This sequence uses TRBV5-1 and TRBJ2-3; the D gene is perhaps TRBD1, on 6 matching bases. The sequencing input was peripheral blood. In nucleotides, the sequence is TGCGCCAGCAGCTGGGCGGACAGTACAGATACGCAGTATTTT. Translated, this gives CASSWADSTDTQYF.